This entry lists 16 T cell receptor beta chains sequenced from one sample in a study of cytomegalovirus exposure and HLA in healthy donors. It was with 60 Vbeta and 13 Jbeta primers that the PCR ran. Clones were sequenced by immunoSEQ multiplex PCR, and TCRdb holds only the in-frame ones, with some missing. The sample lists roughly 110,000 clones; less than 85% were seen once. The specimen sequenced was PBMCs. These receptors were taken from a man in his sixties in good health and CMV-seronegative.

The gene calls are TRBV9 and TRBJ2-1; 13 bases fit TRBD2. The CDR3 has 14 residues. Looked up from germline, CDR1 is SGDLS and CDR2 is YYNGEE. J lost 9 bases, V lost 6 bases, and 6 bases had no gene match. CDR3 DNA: TGTGCCAGCACTCTACGACTAGCGGGGGGTGAGCAGTTCTTC. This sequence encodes CASTLRLAGGEQFF. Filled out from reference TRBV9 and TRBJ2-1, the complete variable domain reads DSGVTQTPKHLITATGQRVTLRCSPRSGDLSVYWYQQSLDQGLQFLIQYYNGEERAKGNILERFSAQQFPDLHSELNLSSLELGDSALYFCASTLRLAGGEQFFGPGTRLTVL.

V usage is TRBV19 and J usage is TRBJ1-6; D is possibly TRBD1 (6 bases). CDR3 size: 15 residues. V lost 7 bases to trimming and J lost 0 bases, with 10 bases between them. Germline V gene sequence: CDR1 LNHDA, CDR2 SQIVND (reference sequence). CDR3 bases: TGTGCCAGTACTGCGACAGGCTCCTATAATTCACCCCTCCACTTT. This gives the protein CASTATGSYNSPLHF.

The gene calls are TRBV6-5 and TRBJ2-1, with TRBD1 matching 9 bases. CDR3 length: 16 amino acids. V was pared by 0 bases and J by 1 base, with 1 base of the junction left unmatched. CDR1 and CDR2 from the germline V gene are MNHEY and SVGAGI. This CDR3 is CASSYSGTGSYNEQFF. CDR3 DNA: TGTGCCAGCAGTTACTCCGGGACAGGGTCCTACAATGAGCAGTTCTTC.

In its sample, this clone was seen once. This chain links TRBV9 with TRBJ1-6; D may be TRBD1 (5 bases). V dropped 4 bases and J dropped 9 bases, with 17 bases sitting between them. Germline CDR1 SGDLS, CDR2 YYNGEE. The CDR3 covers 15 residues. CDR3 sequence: CASSPREGVGSPLHF. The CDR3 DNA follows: TGTGCCAGCAGCCCCCGAGAAGGGGTTGGTTCACCCCTCCACTTT. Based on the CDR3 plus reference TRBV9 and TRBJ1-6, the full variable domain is DSGVTQTPKHLITATGQRVTLRCSPRSGDLSVYWYQQSLDQGLQFLIQYYNGEERAKGNILERFSAQQFPDLHSELNLSSLELGDSALYFCASSPREGVGSPLHFGNGTRLTVT.

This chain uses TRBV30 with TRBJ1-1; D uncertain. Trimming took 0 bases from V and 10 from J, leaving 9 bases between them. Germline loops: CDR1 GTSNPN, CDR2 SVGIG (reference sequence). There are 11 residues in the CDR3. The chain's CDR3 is CAWSVSLRAFF. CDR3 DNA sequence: TGTGCCTGGAGTGTATCACTTCGAGCTTTCTTT. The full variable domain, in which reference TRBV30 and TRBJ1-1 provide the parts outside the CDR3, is SQTIHQWPATLVQPVGSPLSLECTVEGTSNPNLYWYRQAAGRGLQLLFYSVGIGQISSEVPQNLSASRPQDRQFILSSKKLLLSDSGFYLCAWSVSLRAFFGQGTRLTVV.

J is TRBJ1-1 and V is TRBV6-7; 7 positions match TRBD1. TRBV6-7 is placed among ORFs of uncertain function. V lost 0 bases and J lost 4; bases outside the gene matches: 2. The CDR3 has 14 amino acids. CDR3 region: CASSYSAGGTEAFF. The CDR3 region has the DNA TGTGCCAGCAGTTACTCGGCAGGGGGCACTGAAGCTTTCTTT.

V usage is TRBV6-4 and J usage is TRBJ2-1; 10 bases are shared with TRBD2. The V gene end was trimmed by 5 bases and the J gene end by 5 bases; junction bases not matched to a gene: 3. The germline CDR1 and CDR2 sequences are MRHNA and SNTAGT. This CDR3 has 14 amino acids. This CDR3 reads CASSRLAGDNEQFF. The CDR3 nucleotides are TGTGCCAGCAGTCGGCTAGCGGGGGACAATGAGCAGTTCTTC.

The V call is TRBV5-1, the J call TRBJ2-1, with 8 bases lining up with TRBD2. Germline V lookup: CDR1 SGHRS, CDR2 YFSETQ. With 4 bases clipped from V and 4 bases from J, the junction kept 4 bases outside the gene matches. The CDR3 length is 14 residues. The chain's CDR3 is CASSPGGLYNEQFF. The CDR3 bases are TGCGCCAGCAGCCCGGGGGGGTTATACAATGAGCAGTTCTTC.

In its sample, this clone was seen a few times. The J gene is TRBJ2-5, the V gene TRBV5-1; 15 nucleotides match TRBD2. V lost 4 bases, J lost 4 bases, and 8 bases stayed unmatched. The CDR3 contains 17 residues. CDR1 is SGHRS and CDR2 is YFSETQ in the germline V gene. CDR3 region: CASSRGLAGGGRETQYF. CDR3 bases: TGCGCCAGCAGCCGGGGACTAGCGGGGGGTGGGAGAGAGACCCAGTACTTC.

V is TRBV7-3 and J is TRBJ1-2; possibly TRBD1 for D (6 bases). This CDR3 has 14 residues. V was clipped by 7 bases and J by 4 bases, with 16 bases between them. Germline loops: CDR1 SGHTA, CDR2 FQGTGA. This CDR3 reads CASTNGGGVYGYTF. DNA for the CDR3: TGTGCCAGCACAAACGGGGGGGGCGTCTATGGCTACACCTTC.

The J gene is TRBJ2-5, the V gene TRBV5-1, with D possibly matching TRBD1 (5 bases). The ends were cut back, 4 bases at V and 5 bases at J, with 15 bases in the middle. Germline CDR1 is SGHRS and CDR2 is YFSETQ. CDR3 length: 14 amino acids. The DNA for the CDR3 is TGCGCCAGCAGCGAACGGACACCCCAGGAGACCCAGTACTTC. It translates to CASSERTPQETQYF.

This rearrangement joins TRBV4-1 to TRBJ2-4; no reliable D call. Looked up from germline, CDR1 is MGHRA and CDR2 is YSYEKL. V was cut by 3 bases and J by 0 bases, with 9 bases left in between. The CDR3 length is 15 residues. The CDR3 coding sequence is TGCGCCAGCAGCCAGCTTCAACTAGCCAAAAACATTCAGTACTTC. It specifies CASSQLQLAKNIQYF.

CDR3 coding DNA: TGCGCCAGCAGCCAAAACAGACAAAGGTCACCCCTCCACTTT. Its translation: CASSQNRQRSPLHF. This chain uses TRBV4-3 with TRBJ1-6; D is unresolved. V was clipped by 2 bases and J by 10 bases, with 12 bases between them. This CDR3 is built from 14 residues. Germline V gives CDR1 LGHNA, CDR2 YSLEER.

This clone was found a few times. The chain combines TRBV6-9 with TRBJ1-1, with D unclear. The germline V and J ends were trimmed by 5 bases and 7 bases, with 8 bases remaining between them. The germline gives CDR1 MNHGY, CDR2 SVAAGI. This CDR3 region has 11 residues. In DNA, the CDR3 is TGTGCCAGCAGTCCCCGGGGTGAAGCTTTCTTT. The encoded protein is CASSPRGEAFF.

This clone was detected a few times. The CDR3 coding sequence is TGTGCCAGCTCATCAGACTCCTCAGGGGCGGCTAATGAAAAACTGTTTTTT. As protein: CASSSDSSGAANEKLFF. The chain has TRBV18 and TRBJ1-4; a weak D match, TRBD1 (6 bases). The germline V gene has CDR1 KGHSH and CDR2 LQKENI. V lost 5 bases and J 3 bases, leaving 19 bases between the germline ends. The CDR3 totals 17 residues. The full variable domain, in which reference TRBV18 and TRBJ1-4 provide the parts outside the CDR3, is NAGVMQNPRHLVRRRGQEARLRCSPMKGHSHVYWYRQLPEEGLKFMVYLQKENIIDESGMPKERFSAEFPKEGPSILRIQQVVRGDSAAYFCASSSDSSGAANEKLFFGSGTQLSVL.

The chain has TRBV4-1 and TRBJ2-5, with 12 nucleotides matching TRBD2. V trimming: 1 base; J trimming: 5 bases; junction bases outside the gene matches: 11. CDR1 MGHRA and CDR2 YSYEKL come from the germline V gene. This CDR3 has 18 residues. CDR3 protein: CASSQGVASGGARETQYF. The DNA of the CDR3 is TGCGCCAGCAGCCAAGGCGTGGCTAGCGGGGGGGCCCGGGAGACCCAGTACTTC.